These 24 T cell receptor beta chains were all obtained from the same sample, sequenced in a study of blood T cell repertoires in COVID-19. Some clones are missing from TCRdb's copy, which holds only in-frame ones; the method was immunoSEQ multiplex PCR. The sample lists 170,000 or so clones, around 86% occurring once. Sequenced sample: peripheral blood. The source of these receptors is a man aged 55-75 years with COVID-19, enrolled during active disease.

The chain combines TRBV7-8 with TRBJ2-7; 12 bases match TRBD2. The CDR3 loop spans 15 amino acids. Germline trimming cut 5 bases from V and 5 bases from J; bases unmatched to any gene: 7. Germline loops: CDR1 SGHVS, CDR2 FQNEAQ. Here the CDR3 DNA reads TGTGCCAGCAGCATCCTAGCGGGGGGGATTGACGAGCAGTACTTC. As protein: CASSILAGGIDEQYF.

This chain joins TRBV5-1 and TRBJ2-7; possibly TRBD2 for D (6 bases). The CDR3 contains 15 residues. In germline, CDR1 is SGHRS, CDR2 YFSETQ. The V gene lost 4 bases and the J gene lost 2 bases, with 16 bases spanning the gap. The CDR3 DNA sequence: TGCGCCAGCAGCACGAACGCGGGGCTAACCTACGAGCAGTACTTC. This codes for CASSTNAGLTYEQYF.

CDR3 DNA sequence: TGTGCCAGCAGTAAAAGCGCGGTTACGGGTGATGGCTACACCTTC. Its protein product is CASSKSAVTGDGYTF. This chain links TRBV7-2 with TRBJ1-2; no reliable D call. This CDR3 is 15 amino acids long. Germline values: CDR1 SGHTA, CDR2 FQGNSA. Deletions cut 6 bases from V and 6 bases from J, with 20 bases between.

The rearrangement links TRBV6-5 to TRBJ1-3, with D possibly being TRBD1 (5 bases). Germline assignment: CDR1 MNHEY and CDR2 SVGAGI. Trimming took 2 bases from V and 0 from J, leaving 8 bases between them. CDR3 length: 15 residues. This CDR3 is CASSYDSASGNTIYF. The CDR3 DNA sequence: TGTGCCAGCAGTTACGACAGTGCCTCTGGAAACACCATATATTTT.

In DNA form, the CDR3 reads TGTGCCTGGAGGACAGGGGGGTATGGCTACACCTTC. Translating it yields CAWRTGGYGYTF. The V gene is TRBV30, the J gene TRBJ1-2; TRBD1 aligns across 9 bases. This CDR3 has 12 residues. V shed 3 bases and J 5 bases; nucleotides not matched to a gene: 1. CDR1 and CDR2 from the germline V gene are GTSNPN and SVGIG (reference sequence).

The chain has TRBV20-1 and TRBJ1-5, with TRBD1 matching over 9 bases. Per the germline V gene, CDR1 is DFQATT and CDR2 is SNEGSKA (reference sequence). The CDR3 loop spans 15 amino acids. J gave up 2 bases and V 3 bases, and 5 bases lay outside the gene matches. The CDR3, as DNA: TGCAGTGCTAGTTCGGGACAGGGACGCAATCAGCCCCAGCATTTT. This codes for CSASSGQGRNQPQHF.

Only a few counts were recorded for this clone. The chain is built from TRBV7-8 and TRBJ1-5; 10 bases agree with TRBD1. CDR1 SGHVS and CDR2 FQNEAQ come from the germline V gene. The V segment lost 3 bases and the J segment 3 bases; nucleotides outside the gene matches: 5. This CDR3 spans 16 amino acids. The CDR3 here is CASSLMGTGVNQPQHF. CDR3 DNA sequence: TGTGCCAGCAGCTTGATGGGGACAGGGGTCAATCAGCCCCAGCATTTT.

Comment on this clone: This sample also contains other DNA sequences that code for the same CDR3. V and J are TRBV9 and TRBJ1-5; no clear D gene. The CDR3 is 14 amino acids. Trimming cost V 0 bases and J 2 bases, with 6 bases left between them. Germline CDR1 reads SGDLS; CDR2 reads YYNGEE. The CDR3, as DNA: TGTGCCAGCAGCGTAGGCACAGGCAATCAGCCCCAGCATTTT. Protein: CASSVGTGNQPQHF. The full variable domain, rest sourced from reference TRBV9 and TRBJ1-5, is DSGVTQTPKHLITATGQRVTLRCSPRSGDLSVYWYQQSLDQGLQFLIQYYNGEERAKGNILERFSAQQFPDLHSELNLSSLELGDSALYFCASSVGTGNQPQHFGDGTRLSIL.

The V call is TRBV15, the J call TRBJ2-5, with a tentative D call TRBD2 (5 bases). This CDR3 region has 13 residues. V lost 6 bases and J lost 5, with 13 bases in between. CDR1 is LNHNV, CDR2 YYDKDF, per germline (reference sequence). The CDR3 nucleotides are TGTGCCACCAGAAGGACCCCGGGGGAGACCCAGTACTTC. It codes for CATRRTPGETQYF.

The J gene is TRBJ1-4, the V gene TRBV18; 9 nucleotides match TRBD1. The CDR3 sequence is 16 residues long. Germline-derived CDR1 and CDR2 are KGHSH and LQKENI. The V segment lost 6 bases and the J segment 0 bases; nucleotides outside the gene matches: 5. The CDR3 bases are TGTGCCAGCTCTCCTCGACAGGGGGCAACTAATGAAAAACTGTTTTTT. Translating gives CASSPRQGATNEKLFF.

This chain joins TRBV7-6 and TRBJ2-1, with a weak D call TRBD2 (5 bases). Germline V CDR1 and CDR2: SGHVS, FNYEAQ. Between the trimmed V and J ends, which lost 1 base and 7 bases, there was a span of 29 bases. This CDR3 comprises 20 residues. The CDR3 DNA follows: TGTGCCAGCAGCTTAGAGGCCGGCGGAACGGGGATCAGTCTTAGGAATGAGCAGTTCTTC. Its protein is CASSLEAGGTGISLRNEQFF.

The gene calls are TRBV12-3 or TRBV12-4 and TRBJ1-5; a possible D gene is TRBD1 (5 bases). Trimming left V 6 bases short and J 3 bases short, with 9 bases between. This CDR3 is built from 13 residues. The CDR3 nucleotides are TGTGCCAGCAGGTCAGGGTACAATCAGCCCCAGCATTTT. Translating it yields CASRSGYNQPQHF.

This clone was seen more than once but under ten times. The genes are TRBV7-9 and TRBJ1-3; a weak D match, TRBD1 (6 bases). V was pared by 4 bases and J by 5 bases, with 12 bases between. The CDR3 sequence is 14 residues long. CDR1 is SEHNR and CDR2 is FQNEAQ in the germline V gene (reference sequence). The CDR3 nucleotides read TGTGCCAGCAGCTACTGGACAGATAGAAACACCATATATTTT. As protein: CASSYWTDRNTIYF.

This rearrangement joins TRBV7-3 to TRBJ2-3; TRBD2 agrees at 16 bases. Germline-derived CDR1 and CDR2 are SGHTA and FQGTGA. The CDR3 consists of 17 residues. Trimming cost V 4 bases and J 3 bases; bases outside gene matches: 4. Written as DNA, the CDR3 is TGTGCCAGCAGCTCGGGACTAGCGGGGGGGCCAACAGATACGCAGTATTTT. Translation: CASSSGLAGGPTDTQYF.

The rearrangement links TRBV7-2 to TRBJ1-2; 7 bases map to TRBD1. The germline gives CDR1 SGHTA, CDR2 FQGNSA. J lost 4 bases, V lost 7 bases, and 15 bases had no gene match. The CDR3 sequence is 16 residues long. CDR3 loop: CASTSGARGNSYGYTF. The CDR3 DNA reads as TGTGCCAGCACCTCCGGGGCCAGGGGGAATTCCTATGGCTACACCTTC.

The chain combines TRBV4-3 with TRBJ1-3; the D is unclear. V lost 5 bases and J lost 8, with 13 bases in between. The CDR3 runs to 13 residues. Germline values: CDR1 LGHNA, CDR2 YSLEER. CDR3 loop: CASSETPEDTIYF. For the CDR3, the DNA is TGCGCCAGCAGCGAAACTCCTGAGGACACCATATATTTT.

This chain connects TRBV7-9 to TRBJ1-2; 8 bases fit TRBD1. The CDR3 has 13 amino acids. The junction had 1 base not matched to a gene; V was cut back by 2 bases and J by 5 bases. In germline, CDR1 is SEHNR, CDR2 FQNEAQ (reference sequence). The CDR3 protein is CASSLQGAYGYTF. CDR3 nucleotides: TGTGCCAGCAGCTTACAGGGGGCGTATGGCTACACCTTC.

CDR3 amino acids: CASSFRDRDYSPLHF. For the CDR3, the DNA is TGTGCCAGCAGTTTTAGGGACAGGGATTATTCACCCCTCCACTTT. The V gene is TRBV28, the J gene TRBJ1-6; 9 bases map to TRBD1. Germline V CDR1 and CDR2: MDHEN, SYDVKM. V was clipped by 3 bases and J by 8 bases; unmatched bases: 5. The CDR3 is made up of 15 amino acids.

In DNA form, the CDR3 reads TGTGCCAGCAGTTTCGGCGGGACGCCGCACAGGGAGACCCAGTACTTC. Protein product: CASSFGGTPHRETQYF. The chain joins TRBV28 to TRBJ2-5, with a tentative D call TRBD2 (6 bases). From germline, CDR1 is MDHEN and CDR2 SYDVKM. The CDR3 runs to 16 residues. V lost 3 bases and J lost 5, with 19 bases in between.

The chain links TRBV5-1 to TRBJ1-2, with a possible D match to TRBD1 (5 bases). Deletions cut 3 bases from V and 12 bases from J, with 21 bases between. There are 14 residues in the CDR3. CDR1 is SGHRS and CDR2 is YFSETQ in the germline V gene. CDR3 sequence: CASSSAPAGRIHTF. The CDR3 nucleotides read TGCGCCAGCAGCTCCGCTCCGGCGGGGCGGATACACACCTTC.

The table lists this clone with a count of one. The chain employs TRBV21-1 and TRBJ2-3; the table's D call, TRBD1, has no DNA check behind it. TRBV21-1 is shown as a pseudogene. The CDR3 sequence is 16 residues long. In DNA form, the CDR3 reads TGTGCCAGCAGCACTCATCAGGGGGCGCATTCAGATACGCAGTATTTT. Translated: CASSTHQGAHSDTQYF.

This chain links TRBV10-3 with TRBJ1-5; no definite D call. The ends were cut back, 5 bases at V and 5 bases at J, with 10 bases in the middle. Germline CDR1 and CDR2: ENHRY and SYGVKD. The CDR3 contains 13 residues. This CDR3 is CAISPLFDQPQHF. The CDR3 bases are TGTGCCATCAGTCCCCTCTTCGATCAGCCCCAGCATTTT.

CDR3 DNA sequence: TGCGCCAGCAGCTTGACCCCCACAGGGGTGAACACTGAAGCTTTCTTT. This gives the protein CASSLTPTGVNTEAFF. The rearrangement joins TRBV5-1 to TRBJ1-1, with 7 bases lining up with TRBD1. Germline CDR1 is SGHRS and CDR2 is YFSETQ. V was clipped by 1 base and J by 0 bases; unmatched bases: 6. The CDR3 spans 16 residues.

V is TRBV6-1 and J is TRBJ1-1; 7 bases fit TRBD1. The CDR3 sequence is 14 residues long. CDR1 is MNHNS and CDR2 is SASEGT in the germline V gene. The V and J ends lost 2 bases and 5 bases, in that order; junction bases with no gene match: 5. This chain's CDR3 is CASSESGGRTEAFF. The CDR3 DNA reads as TGTGCCAGCAGTGAATCAGGGGGTAGGACTGAAGCTTTCTTT.